The 10 T cell receptor beta chains below were found in one sample sequenced in a study of OX40 agonist ivuxolimab in advanced cancers. Assay: immunoSEQ multiplex PCR; the TCRdb copy retains only in-frame clones and omits some. This table holds about 90,000 clones, approximately 85% found once. The sample in question was CD4+ or CD8+ T cells sorted from blood, obtained in a trial of the OX40 agonist ivuxolimab. All receptors derive from an adult with an advanced solid tumor such as melanoma, head and neck, liver or kidney cancer.

The V call is TRBV5-4, the J call TRBJ1-2; D uncertain. Per germline, CDR1 SGHNT and CDR2 YYREEE (reference sequence). V was clipped by 7 bases and J by 3 bases, with 10 bases between them. This CDR3 is built from 12 residues. The CDR3 sequence is CASGRLDYGYTF. The CDR3 DNA reads TGTGCCAGCGGAAGACTGGACTATGGCTACACCTTC.

The rearrangement links TRBV30 to TRBJ2-5; 9 positions agree with TRBD1. V lost 0 bases, J lost 4 bases, and 12 bases stayed unmatched. The V gene's germline CDR1 is GTSNPN and CDR2 SVGIG (reference sequence). The CDR3 loop spans 17 amino acids. This chain's CDR3 is CAWSVPGAQGARETQYF. The CDR3 DNA is TGTGCCTGGAGTGTACCTGGGGCACAGGGGGCGAGAGAGACCCAGTACTTC.

V is TRBV5-6 and J is TRBJ2-5, with D perhaps TRBD2 (5 bases). CDR3 length equals 13 residues. Germline V gene lookup returns CDR1 SGHDT and CDR2 YYEEEE. CDR3 in amino acids: CAKRERKQETQYF. The DNA for the CDR3 is TGTGCTAAGAGGGAAAGAAAACAAGAGACCCAGTACTTC.

In nucleotides, the CDR3 is TGTGCCAGCAGCTACGGGACAGCCGGAGAAGCTTTCTTT. Amino acid sequence: CASSYGTAGEAFF. V usage is TRBV6-5 and J usage is TRBJ1-1; 7 bases are shared with TRBD1. This CDR3 region has 13 residues. Germline V gives CDR1 MNHEY, CDR2 SVGAGI. V lost 6 bases to trimming and J lost 8 bases; unmatched junction nucleotides: 9.

This clone was observed a handful of times. This chain links TRBV29-1 with TRBJ1-6; TRBD1 is a possible D gene (6 bases). The CDR3 runs to 14 residues. V lost 7 bases, J lost 4 bases, and 14 bases lay in between. Germline V gene data show CDR1 as SQVTM and CDR2 as ANQGSEA. The CDR3 sequence: CSAREGDYNSPLHF. The CDR3 DNA reads as TGCAGCGCCCGAGAGGGGGATTATAATTCACCCCTCCACTTT.

The rearrangement links TRBV5-6 to TRBJ2-5; possibly TRBD1 for D (5 bases). The V gene lost 4 bases and the J gene lost 5 bases, with 15 bases spanning the gap. The CDR3 extends over 14 amino acids. Germline CDR1 reads SGHDT; CDR2 reads YYEEEE. For the CDR3, the DNA is TGTGCCAGCAGCACCCCCAGGGCCGCGGAGACCCAGTACTTC. Protein sequence: CASSTPRAAETQYF.

In DNA form, the CDR3 reads TGTGCCAGCAGCTACACAGGGAGCGGTGCTGAAGCTTTCTTT. Amino acids: CASSYTGSGAEAFF. The V gene is TRBV7-9, the J gene TRBJ1-1, with a tentative D call TRBD1 (6 bases). Germline-derived CDR1 and CDR2 are SEHNR and FQNEAQ (reference sequence). V lost 4 bases and J lost 6, with 15 bases in between. CDR3 length equals 14 residues.

The chain has TRBV7-6 and TRBJ2-7; perhaps D is TRBD1 or TRBD2 (5 bases each). The V gene's germline CDR1 is SGHVS and CDR2 FNYEAQ. Trimming took 5 bases from V and 0 from J, leaving 17 bases between them. The CDR3 has 16 amino acids. The CDR3 DNA sequence: TGTGCCAGCAGCAAGCCGGGACGGAAATACTCCTACGAGCAGTACTTC. Translation gives CASSKPGRKYSYEQYF.

This chain uses TRBV5-1 with TRBJ2-7; TRBD1 aligns across 9 bases. After removal of 3 bases from V and 1 base from J, the junction contained 8 bases not matched to a gene. The CDR3 runs to 16 residues. Looked up from germline, CDR1 is SGHRS and CDR2 is YFSETQ. The CDR3 DNA reads as TGCGCCAGCAGCTCAACGGGACAGGGAGGGTCCTACGAGCAGTACTTC. Its protein product is CASSSTGQGGSYEQYF.

The J gene is TRBJ2-7, the V gene TRBV4-2; D not certain. The CDR3 spans 14 residues. The V end lost 0 bases, the J end lost 1 base, and 7 bases lay between the germline ends. The germline V gene has CDR1 LGHNA and CDR2 YNFKEQ. This chain's CDR3 is CASSQDRSSYEQYF. The CDR3 DNA reads TGTGCCAGCAGCCAAGATCGGTCGTCCTACGAGCAGTACTTC.